This TCR beta chain originates from a study of regulatory T cells in long-lasting Graves disease. Overall study: Over-5-year antithyroid drug use with positive TSH receptor antibodies defined persistent Graves' disease in the study.

As to time point: persistent/refractory GD, antithyroid drugs over 5 years with positive TRAb. Generation of the TCR library employed RNA extracted from PBMCs. Germline CDR1 and CDR2: KGHDR and SFDVKD. CDR3 length: 14 amino acids. Trimming cost V 4 bases and J 0 bases, with 7 bases left between them. This clonotype was picked up a small number of times. The antigen remains undetermined. The authors built TCR beta libraries using iRepertoire HTBI primers and Arm-PCR of CDR3 regions. Each CDR3 protein is one row after TCRdb ran MiXCR on the multiplex PCR reads. The sample consists of around 450,000 distinct CDR3 sequences, 20% to 25% of them appearing once. Notes on the study in general: Persistent Graves' cases showed lower TCR diversity than newly diagnosed cases. Study was limited to peripheral blood, excluding thyroid tissue.

The chain employs TRBV24-1 and TRBJ2-3; D not certain. The TCR sequence derives from a female donor with Graves disease. Sequenced material: peripheral blood mononuclear cells (PBMCs), taken when the disease was refractory, from a patient treated with antithyroid drugs. As DNA, the CDR3 is TGTGCCACCAGTGACCCTACTAGCACAGATACGCAGTATTTT. This translates into CATSDPTSTDTQYF.